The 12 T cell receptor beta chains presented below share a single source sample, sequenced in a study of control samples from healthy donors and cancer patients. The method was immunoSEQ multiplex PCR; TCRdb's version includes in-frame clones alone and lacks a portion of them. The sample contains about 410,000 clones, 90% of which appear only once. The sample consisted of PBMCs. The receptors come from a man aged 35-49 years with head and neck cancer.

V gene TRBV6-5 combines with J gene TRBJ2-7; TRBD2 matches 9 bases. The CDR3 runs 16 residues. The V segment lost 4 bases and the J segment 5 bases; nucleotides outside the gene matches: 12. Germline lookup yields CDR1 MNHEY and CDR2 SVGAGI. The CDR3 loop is CASSSGLIAGANEQYF. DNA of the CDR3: TGTGCCAGCAGTTCCGGTCTAATAGCGGGAGCCAACGAGCAGTACTTC.

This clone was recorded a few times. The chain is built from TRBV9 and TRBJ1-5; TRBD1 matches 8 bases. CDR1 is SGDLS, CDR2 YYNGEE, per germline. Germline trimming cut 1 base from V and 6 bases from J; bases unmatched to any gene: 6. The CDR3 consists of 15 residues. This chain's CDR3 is CASSVSGGESQPQHF. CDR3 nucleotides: TGTGCCAGCAGCGTATCAGGGGGCGAAAGTCAGCCCCAGCATTTT.

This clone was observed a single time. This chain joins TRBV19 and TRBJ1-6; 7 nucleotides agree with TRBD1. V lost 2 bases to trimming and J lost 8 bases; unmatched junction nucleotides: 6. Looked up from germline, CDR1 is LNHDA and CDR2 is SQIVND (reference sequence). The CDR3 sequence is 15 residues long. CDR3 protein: CASSIQGGLDSPLHF. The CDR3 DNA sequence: TGTGCCAGTAGTATACAGGGGGGCTTGGATTCACCCCTCCACTTT.

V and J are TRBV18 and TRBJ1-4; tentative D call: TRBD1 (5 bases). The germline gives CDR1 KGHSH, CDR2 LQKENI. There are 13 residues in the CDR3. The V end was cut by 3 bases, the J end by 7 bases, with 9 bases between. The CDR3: CASSPGVGEKLFF. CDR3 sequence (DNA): TGTGCCAGCTCACCGGGGGTGGGTGAAAAACTGTTTTTT.

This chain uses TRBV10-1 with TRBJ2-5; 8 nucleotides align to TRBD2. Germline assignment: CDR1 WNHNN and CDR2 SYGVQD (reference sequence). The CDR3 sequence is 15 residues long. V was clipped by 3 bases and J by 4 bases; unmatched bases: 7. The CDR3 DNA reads TGCGCCAGCAGTGATCAGCGGGGGTTCGGAGAGACCCAGTACTTC. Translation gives CASSDQRGFGETQYF.

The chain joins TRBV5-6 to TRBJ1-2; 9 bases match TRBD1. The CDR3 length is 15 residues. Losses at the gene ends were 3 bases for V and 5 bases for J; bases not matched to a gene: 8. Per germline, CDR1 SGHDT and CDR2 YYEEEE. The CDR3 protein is CASSWAGQGKYGYTF. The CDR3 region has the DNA TGTGCCAGCAGCTGGGCGGGACAGGGAAAGTATGGCTACACCTTC.

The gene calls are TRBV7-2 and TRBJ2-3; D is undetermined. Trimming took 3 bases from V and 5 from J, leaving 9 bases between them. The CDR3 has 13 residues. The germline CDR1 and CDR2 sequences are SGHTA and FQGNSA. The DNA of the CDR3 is TGTGCCAGCAGCTTTTCGGTCCTAGATACGCAGTATTTT. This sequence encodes CASSFSVLDTQYF.

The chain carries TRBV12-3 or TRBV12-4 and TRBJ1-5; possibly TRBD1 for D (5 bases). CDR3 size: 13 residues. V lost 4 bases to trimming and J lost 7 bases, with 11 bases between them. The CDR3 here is CASSWEGNQPQHF. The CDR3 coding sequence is TGTGCCAGCAGTTGGGAGGGGAACCAGCCCCAGCATTTT.

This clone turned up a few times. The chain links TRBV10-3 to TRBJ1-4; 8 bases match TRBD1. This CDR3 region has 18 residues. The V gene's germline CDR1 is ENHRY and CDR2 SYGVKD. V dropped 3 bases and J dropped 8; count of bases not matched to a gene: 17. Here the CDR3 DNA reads TGTGCCATCAGTGAATTCGGGACAGGCCGCCGAGGGGGGGAAAAACTGTTTTTT. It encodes CAISEFGTGRRGGEKLFF.

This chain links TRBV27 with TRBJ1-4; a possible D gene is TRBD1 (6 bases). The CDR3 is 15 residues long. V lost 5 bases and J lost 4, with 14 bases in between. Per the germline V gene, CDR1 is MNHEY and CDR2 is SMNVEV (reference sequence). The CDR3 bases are TGTGCCAGCAGTCCCAGACAGGCGCGTAATGAAAAACTGTTTTTT. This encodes CASSPRQARNEKLFF.

The CDR3 nucleotides read TGTGCCAGCAGTCCTATTTACTCTCGGGAGCAGTACTTC. Amino acid sequence: CASSPIYSREQYF. The chain recombines TRBV6-5 with TRBJ2-7; D uncertain. V lost 5 bases, J lost 7 bases, and 15 bases lay in between. CDR1 MNHEY and CDR2 SVGAGI come from the germline V gene. This CDR3 has 13 residues.

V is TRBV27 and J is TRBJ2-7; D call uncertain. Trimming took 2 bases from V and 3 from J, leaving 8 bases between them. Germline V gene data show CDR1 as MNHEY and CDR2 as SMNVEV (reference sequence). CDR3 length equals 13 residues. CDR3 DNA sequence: TGTGCCAGCAGTTTACTAGGGAACTACGAGCAGTACTTC. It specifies CASSLLGNYEQYF.